These 7 T cell receptor beta chains share one sample of origin, sequenced in a study of T cell changes during pregnancy in multiple sclerosis. Assay used: immunoSEQ multiplex PCR; TCRdb lists only in-frame clones, some missing. The data contain about 36,000 clones, more than 85% of them singletons. The source was CD4+ T cells from peripheral blood mononuclear cells, collected in the third trimester of pregnancy. These receptors originate from a female donor in good health, enrolled as a control in a pregnancy study.

J is TRBJ1-1 and V is TRBV4-3; D is unclear. The CDR3 runs to 12 residues. Per the germline V gene, CDR1 is LGHNA and CDR2 is YSLEER. The CDR3 loop is CSPPRMNTEAFF. The CDR3 DNA reads as TGCTCCCCCCCGAGGATGAACACTGAAGCTTTCTTT.

This clone has just one count. The V call is TRBV7-8, the J call TRBJ1-4; the match to TRBD1 covers 9 bases. Germline assignment: CDR1 SGHVS and CDR2 FQNEAQ. The CDR3 is 20 residues long. The junction had 13 bases not matched to a gene; V was cut back by 1 base and J by 1 base. The CDR3 here is CASSLERRDRGYLTNEKLFF. CDR3 nucleotides: TGTGCCAGCAGCTTAGAAAGACGCGACAGGGGGTATTTAACTAATGAAAAACTGTTTTTT. The whole variable domain, remainder taken from reference TRBV7-8 and TRBJ1-4, is GAGVSQSPRYKVAKRGQDVALRCDPISGHVSLFWYQQALGQGPEFLTYFQNEAQLDKSGLPSDRFFAERPEGSVSTLKIQRTQQEDSAVYLCASSLERRDRGYLTNEKLFFGSGTQLSVL.

The rearrangement uses TRBV18 and TRBJ1-2; D is unclear. V was pared by 6 bases and J by 3 bases, with 11 bases between. The germline V gene encodes CDR1 KGHSH and CDR2 LQKENI. This CDR3 spans 13 amino acids. The CDR3, as DNA: TGTGCCAGCTCTCGAGCCCAGGACTATGGCTACACCTTC. The encoded protein is CASSRAQDYGYTF.

The V and J genes are TRBV4-1 and TRBJ2-5, with D perhaps matching TRBD1 (6 bases). CDR1 is MGHRA and CDR2 is YSYEKL in the germline V gene. The CDR3 length is 14 residues. The germline V and J ends were trimmed by 4 bases and 1 base, with 10 bases remaining between them. CDR3 bases: TGCGCCAGCAGCCTTCAGGGGTTCCAAGAGACCCAGTACTTC. It yields the protein CASSLQGFQETQYF.

This chain joins TRBV12-5 and TRBJ1-1; 7 positions agree with TRBD1. CDR1 and CDR2 (germline): LGHNT, FRNRAP. The CDR3 has 15 amino acids. Trimming at V came to 3 bases and at J to 1 base, leaving 5 bases not matched to a gene. In nucleotides, the CDR3 is TGTGCTAGTGGTTTATGGGGACAGAAGAACACTGAAGCTTTCTTT. Its translation is CASGLWGQKNTEAFF. Looking up the rest from reference TRBV12-5 and TRBJ1-1 gives the full variable domain: DARVTQTPRHKVTEMGQEVTMRCQPILGHNTVFWYRQTMMQGLELLAYFRNRAPLDDSGMPKDRFSAEMPDATLATLKIQPSEPRDSAVYFCASGLWGQKNTEAFFGQGTRLTVV.

The V call is TRBV6-1, the J call TRBJ1-4; 10 positions agree with TRBD1. Per germline, CDR1 MNHNS and CDR2 SASEGT. With 4 bases clipped from V and 8 bases from J, the junction kept 4 bases outside the gene matches. The CDR3 is 14 residues long. Written as DNA, the CDR3 is TGTGCCAGCAGTGCGGGACAGGGGCTGGAAAAACTGTTTTTT. This translates into CASSAGQGLEKLFF.

The chain uses TRBV18 and TRBJ1-4; TRBD1 might be the D (6 bases). Germline values: CDR1 KGHSH, CDR2 LQKENI. This CDR3 has 14 residues. The ends were cut back, 3 bases at V and 6 bases at J, with 11 bases in the middle. CDR3 sequence: CASSPSTGHEKLFF. CDR3 in DNA: TGTGCCAGCTCACCTTCAACAGGGCATGAAAAACTGTTTTTT.